The 17 T cell receptor beta chains in this list originate from one sample, sequenced in a study of beta chain features in type 1 diabetes. Overall study findings and caveats: Across all four CD4+ subsets, people with type 1 diabetes showed modestly shorter TCRB CDR3s.

The study reverse transcribed the entire isolated RNA, so it sequenced expressed TCRB transcripts. Clones were read by immunoSEQ multiplex PCR, and TCRdb kept only the in-frame ones, dropping some. The sample carries around 710,000 clones, over 10% recorded once. What these receptors recognize is not known. The sequenced sample consisted of naive CD4+ T cells from blood. The source of these receptors is a man between 25 and 39 years old with type 1 diabetes.

The chain uses TRBV6-5 and TRBJ2-4; D perhaps matches TRBD1 (6 bases). The CDR3 length is 15 residues. V gave up 6 bases and J gave up 6 bases, with 18 bases separating them. Germline loops: CDR1 MNHEY, CDR2 SVGAGI. The CDR3 region is CASRSGPTGRNIQYF. The CDR3 region has the DNA TGTGCCAGCAGATCCGGGCCCACAGGGAGAAACATTCAGTACTTC.

This clone has only a few counts. The chain combines TRBV7-2 with TRBJ2-7; D gene ambiguous. V was clipped by 0 bases and J by 4 bases, with 16 bases between them. Germline V gene data show CDR1 as SGHTA and CDR2 as FQGNSA. CDR3 length: 16 amino acids. CDR3 amino acids: CASSLAGSSPIYEQYF. The DNA of the CDR3 is TGTGCCAGCAGCTTAGCGGGCAGTTCGCCGATTTACGAGCAGTACTTC.

This clone turned up a few times. CDR3 DNA: TGCGCCAGCGCATTAGGGGGGGGCCAAAGAGATACGCAGTATTTT. Translation: CASALGGGQRDTQYF. This sequence joins TRBV4-1 and TRBJ2-3; a possible D gene is TRBD2 (7 bases). Germline assignment: CDR1 MGHRA and CDR2 YSYEKL. V dropped 8 bases and J dropped 5 bases, with 20 bases sitting between them. The CDR3 contains 15 residues.

This clone has only a few counts. The rearrangement links TRBV7-3 to TRBJ1-4, with TRBD1 as a possible D gene (5 bases). Germline V gene sequence: CDR1 SGHTA, CDR2 FQGTGA. V gave up 3 bases and J gave up 5 bases, with 10 bases separating them. The CDR3 has 14 amino acids. The CDR3 nucleotides read TGTGCCAGCAGCTTGACAGCGGGGAATGAAAAACTGTTTTTT. Protein: CASSLTAGNEKLFF.

This clone was observed a few times. This chain connects TRBV27 to TRBJ2-6; D is uncertain. CDR1 and CDR2 (germline): MNHEY, SMNVEV (reference sequence). V was trimmed by 5 bases and J by 0 bases, leaving 8 bases between them. The CDR3 is made up of 15 amino acids. CDR3 nucleotide sequence: TGTGCCAGCAGTCTCGAACTCTCTGGGGCCAACGTCCTGACTTTC. The encoded protein is CASSLELSGANVLTF.

The V and J genes are TRBV30 and TRBJ2-7; D is undetermined. The V gene lost 0 bases and the J gene lost 0 bases, with 18 bases spanning the gap. Germline V gene data show CDR1 as GTSNPN and CDR2 as SVGIG (reference sequence). CDR3 length: 17 residues. For the CDR3, the DNA is TGTGCCTGGAGTGTACGTTCCCACCCCGTGTTCTCCTACGAGCAGTACTTC. Protein: CAWSVRSHPVFSYEQYF.

In the case of this clone: The sample contains more than one DNA sequence encoding this CDR3. The rearrangement joins TRBV5-4 to TRBJ2-1; TRBD1 aligns across 7 bases. V lost 4 bases and J lost 0; bases outside the gene matches: 4. This CDR3 contains 15 residues. The germline V gene has CDR1 SGHNT and CDR2 YYREEE (reference sequence). CDR3 sequence (DNA): TGTGCCAGCAGCCCGGGACAGAGCTCCTACAATGAGCAGTTCTTC. Its protein is CASSPGQSSYNEQFF.

The DNA for the CDR3 is TGTGCCAGCTCACCAGGCCAGGGGCGGAAAGAGACCCAGTACTTC. Translating it yields CASSPGQGRKETQYF. The rearrangement uses TRBV18 and TRBJ2-5, with D tentatively TRBD1 (6 bases). The V end was cut by 2 bases, the J end by 3 bases, with 13 bases between. In germline, CDR1 is KGHSH, CDR2 LQKENI. This CDR3 is built from 15 residues.

The chain is built from TRBV9 and TRBJ1-6; TRBD1 is a possible D gene (6 bases). V lost 1 base and J lost 8, with 7 bases in between. Germline loops: CDR1 SGDLS, CDR2 YYNGEE. The CDR3 totals 13 residues. CDR3 in DNA: TGTGCCAGCAGCGTACACAGGGATTCACCCCTCCACTTT. Its protein product is CASSVHRDSPLHF.

The V call is TRBV19, the J call TRBJ1-2, with D hard to call. V gave up 3 bases and J gave up 4 bases, with 12 bases separating them. Per germline, CDR1 LNHDA and CDR2 SQIVND (reference sequence). CDR3 length: 14 residues. The CDR3 DNA follows: TGTGCCAGTAGTATTCAAGGGTCTGGCTATGGCTACACCTTC. This encodes CASSIQGSGYGYTF.

The sample holds a few counts of this clone. The V gene is TRBV5-8, the J gene TRBJ1-1; possibly TRBD1 for D (5 bases). V lost 7 bases and J 4 bases, leaving 17 bases between the germline ends. This CDR3 is built from 14 residues. Germline V gene lookup returns CDR1 SGHTS and CDR2 YDEGEE. The CDR3 DNA follows: TGTGCCAGCCCTAACACCCGGGGGACCACTGAAGCTTTCTTT. It is translated as CASPNTRGTTEAFF.

The rearrangement joins TRBV5-6 to TRBJ1-2, with no clear D. Trimming removed 1 base from V and 1 base from J, with 11 bases in between. This CDR3 contains 15 residues. CDR1 and CDR2 (germline): SGHDT, YYEEEE. The CDR3 is CASSLRSPVNYGYTF. CDR3 nucleotide sequence: TGTGCCAGCAGCTTGAGATCACCCGTTAACTATGGCTACACCTTC.

This clone was detected only a few times. This sequence joins TRBV4-3 and TRBJ2-1; unclear D gene. The ends were cut back, 0 bases at V and 6 bases at J, with 6 bases in the middle. The CDR3 extends over 13 amino acids. Germline V gene sequence: CDR1 LGHNA, CDR2 YSLEER. Here the CDR3 DNA reads TGCGCCAGCAGCCAAGATTTGAGCAATGAGCAGTTCTTC. This codes for CASSQDLSNEQFF.

The sample holds a few counts of this clone. The rearrangement joins TRBV4-2 to TRBJ2-3, with TRBD2 identical over 12 bases. This CDR3 is 18 amino acids long. V trimming: 4 bases; J trimming: 1 base; junction bases outside the gene matches: 9. Germline CDR1 is LGHNA and CDR2 is YNFKEQ. In DNA, the CDR3 is TGTGCCAGCAGCCTCACCGAGACTAGCGGGGGCCGCACAGATACGCAGTATTTT. Its translation is CASSLTETSGGRTDTQYF.

This clone turned up a few times. The gene calls are TRBV2 and TRBJ2-7; 9 bases line up with TRBD2. The CDR3 totals 14 residues. Trimming at V came to 4 bases and at J to 5 bases, leaving 6 bases not matched to a gene. Germline V gives CDR1 SNHLY, CDR2 FYNNEI. CDR3 region: CASSVGLALDEQYF. In DNA form, the CDR3 reads TGTGCCAGCAGTGTAGGACTAGCGTTGGACGAGCAGTACTTC.

J is TRBJ2-2 and V is TRBV4-3, with a possible D match to TRBD1 (6 bases). This CDR3 is built from 17 residues. Germline V gene lookup returns CDR1 LGHNA and CDR2 YSLEER. V lost 0 bases and J lost 6, with 17 bases in between. The CDR3 nucleotides read TGCGCCAGCAGCCAAGATAGGACTTCGCGGACAGCCGGGGAGCTGTTTTTT. Translation: CASSQDRTSRTAGELFF.

This sequence joins TRBV6-5 and TRBJ1-2; no clear D gene. There are 14 residues in the CDR3. With 6 bases removed from V and 4 bases from J, the gap between germline ends came to 15 bases. Germline CDR1 is MNHEY and CDR2 is SVGAGI. The CDR3 protein is CASSAGPAGYGYTF. CDR3 nucleotides: TGTGCCAGCAGCGCCGGACCCGCCGGCTATGGCTACACCTTC.